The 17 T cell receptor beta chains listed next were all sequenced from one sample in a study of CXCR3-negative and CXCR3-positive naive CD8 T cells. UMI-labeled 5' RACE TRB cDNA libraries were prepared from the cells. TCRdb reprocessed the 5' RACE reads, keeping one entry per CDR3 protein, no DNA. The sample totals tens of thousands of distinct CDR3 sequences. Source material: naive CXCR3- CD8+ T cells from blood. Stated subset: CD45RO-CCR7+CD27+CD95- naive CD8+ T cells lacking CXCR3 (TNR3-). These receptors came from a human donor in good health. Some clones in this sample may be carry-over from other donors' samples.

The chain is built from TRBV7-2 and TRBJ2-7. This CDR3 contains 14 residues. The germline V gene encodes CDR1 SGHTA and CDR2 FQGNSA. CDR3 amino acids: CASSLDRGSYEQYF.

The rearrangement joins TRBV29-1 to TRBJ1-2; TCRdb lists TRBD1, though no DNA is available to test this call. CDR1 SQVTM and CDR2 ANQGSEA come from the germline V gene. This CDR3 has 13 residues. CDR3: CSVLEEGRGGYTF.

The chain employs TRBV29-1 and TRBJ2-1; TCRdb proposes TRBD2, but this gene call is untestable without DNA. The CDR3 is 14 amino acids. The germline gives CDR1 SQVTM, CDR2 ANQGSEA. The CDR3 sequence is CSVDGPGVENEQFF.

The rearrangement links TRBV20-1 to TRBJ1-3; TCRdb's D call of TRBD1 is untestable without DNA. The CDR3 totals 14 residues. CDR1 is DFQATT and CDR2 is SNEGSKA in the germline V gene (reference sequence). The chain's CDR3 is CSARVPGDGNTIYF.

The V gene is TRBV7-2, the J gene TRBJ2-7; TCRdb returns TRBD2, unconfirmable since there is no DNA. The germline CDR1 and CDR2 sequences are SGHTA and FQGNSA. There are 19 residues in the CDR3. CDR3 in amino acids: CASSLASPTSGGNPYEQYF. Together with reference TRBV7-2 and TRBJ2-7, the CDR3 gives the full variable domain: GAGVSQSPSNKVTEKGKDVELRCDPISGHTALYWYRQSLGQGLEFLIYFQGNSAPDKSGLPSDRFSAERTGGSVSTLTIQRTQQEDSAVYLCASSLASPTSGGNPYEQYFGPGTRLTVT.

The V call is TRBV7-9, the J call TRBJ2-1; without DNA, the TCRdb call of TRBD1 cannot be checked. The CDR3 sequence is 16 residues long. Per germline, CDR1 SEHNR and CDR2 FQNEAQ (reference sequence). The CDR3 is CASSPGNRGPVDEQFF.

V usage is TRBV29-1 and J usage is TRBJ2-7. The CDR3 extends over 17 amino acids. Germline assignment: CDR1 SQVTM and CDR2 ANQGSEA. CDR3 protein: CSVEVPVRLGSSYEQYF.

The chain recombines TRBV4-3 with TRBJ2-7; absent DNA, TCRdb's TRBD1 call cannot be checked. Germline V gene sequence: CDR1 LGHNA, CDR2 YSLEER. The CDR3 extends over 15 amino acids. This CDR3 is CASSQGRLSSYEQYF.

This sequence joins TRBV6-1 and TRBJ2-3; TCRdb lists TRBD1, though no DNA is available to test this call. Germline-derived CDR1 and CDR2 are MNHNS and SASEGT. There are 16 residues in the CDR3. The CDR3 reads CASSYSDSGDLYTQYF.

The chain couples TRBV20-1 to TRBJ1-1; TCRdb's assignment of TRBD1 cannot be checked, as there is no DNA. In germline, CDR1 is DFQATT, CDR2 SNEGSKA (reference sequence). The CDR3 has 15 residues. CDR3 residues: CSARDWDSGGAEAFF.

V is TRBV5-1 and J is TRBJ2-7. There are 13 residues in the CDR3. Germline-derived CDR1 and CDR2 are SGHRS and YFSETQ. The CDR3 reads CASSFAGVYEQYF.

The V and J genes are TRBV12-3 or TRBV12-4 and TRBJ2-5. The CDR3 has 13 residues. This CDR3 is CGSSTSNKETQYF.

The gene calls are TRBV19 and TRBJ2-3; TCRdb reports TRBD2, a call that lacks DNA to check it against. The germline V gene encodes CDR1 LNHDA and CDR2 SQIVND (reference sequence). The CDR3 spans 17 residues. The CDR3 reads CASNSRTSGEYTDTQYF.

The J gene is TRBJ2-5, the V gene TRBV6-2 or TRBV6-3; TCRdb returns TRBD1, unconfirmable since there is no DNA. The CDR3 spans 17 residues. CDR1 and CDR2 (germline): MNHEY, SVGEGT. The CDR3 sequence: CASSYSPTGIPQETQYF.

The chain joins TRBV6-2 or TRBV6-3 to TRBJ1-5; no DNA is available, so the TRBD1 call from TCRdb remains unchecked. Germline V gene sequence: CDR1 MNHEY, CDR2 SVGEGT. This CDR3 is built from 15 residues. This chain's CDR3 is CASSLRQGPNQPQHF.

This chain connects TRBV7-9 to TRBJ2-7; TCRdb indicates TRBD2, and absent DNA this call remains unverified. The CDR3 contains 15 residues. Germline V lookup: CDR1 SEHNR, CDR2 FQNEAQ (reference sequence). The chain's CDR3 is CASSLAVAGSYEQYF.

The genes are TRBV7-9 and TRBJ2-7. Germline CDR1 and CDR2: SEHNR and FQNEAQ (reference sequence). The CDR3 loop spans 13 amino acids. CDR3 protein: CASSLAGSYEQYF.